A selection of T cell receptor beta chains follows, all from one sample in a study of cytomegalovirus exposure and HLA in healthy donors. Using immunoSEQ multiplex PCR, the repertoire was profiled, and TCRdb retains in-frame clones only, with some absent. This repertoire shows around 90,000 clones, over 55% found once; its top ten account for under 6%. Sequencing used PBMCs. The receptors stem from a boy aged 5-17 years in good health and CMV-seropositive. Each CDR3 is given without its conserved first and last residue. A D gene is named only where the DNA matches it firmly. Clone size, where shown, is once, few, many, or a class for clones that have expanded.

>TRBJ2-7|.|13|TRBV5-1|.
ASSLGTGLNYEQY
>TRBJ2-7|.|14|TRBV9|.
ASSPRGPAGVNEQY
>TRBJ1-2|.|13|TRBV7-9|TRBD1
ASSLVQGATSGYT
>TRBJ1-4|once|13|TRBV6-5|.
ASSYSYSQNEKLF
>TRBJ1-6|few|14|TRBV5-1|TRBD1
ASSLDWDRDNSPLH
>TRBJ1-2|once|12|TRBV5-1|.
ASSLGQLNYGYT
>TRBJ2-3|.|14|TRBV18|TRBD2
ASSPGAGGISDTQY
>TRBJ2-7|.|11|TRBV5-1|.
ASSLAGLPEQY
>TRBJ2-1|.|15|TRBV11-2|TRBD1
ASSSIKGQGAGNEQF
>TRBJ1-5|few|12|TRBV5-1|.
ASSLGVRGEAQH
>TRBJ2-7|.|12|TRBV18|.
ASSPRPVSYEQY
>TRBJ2-2|.|14|TRBV4-1|TRBD2
ASSRASGGFAGELF
>TRBJ2-1|.|9|TRBV2|TRBD1
ASSETGSQF
>TRBJ1-1|.|11|TRBV30|.
ACSEASNTEAF
>TRBJ2-7|.|13|TRBV27|TRBD1
ASSFGPRGLYEQY
>TRBJ2-7|.|12|TRBV18|TRBD1
ASSPGTGEIEQY
>TRBJ2-6|.|11|TRBV2|TRBD1
ASRDGTADVLT
>TRBJ1-1|few|11|TRBV6-5|TRBD1
ASSQQGATEAF
>TRBJ1-5|.|13|TRBV6-5|.
ASSYSGYSNQPQH
>TRBJ1-2|.|12|TRBV7-9|.
ASSLAGHHYGYT
>TRBJ2-3|.|10|TRBV30|.
AWSPLRNTQY
>TRBJ2-3|.|12|TRBV5-4|TRBD2
ASSLAGDADTQY
>TRBJ1-2|.|13|TRBV7-9|.
ASSLGSGVTYGYT
>TRBJ2-5|.|11|TRBV6-1|TRBD1
ASNRDREETQY
>TRBJ2-1|.|15|TRBV27|TRBD1
ASSLRGTGGFYNEQF
>TRBJ1-1|few|10|TRBV5-6|.
ASSRGNTEAF